Below are 18 T cell receptor beta chains sequenced from a single sample in a study of blood T cell repertoires in COVID-19. The table came from immunoSEQ multiplex PCR; TCRdb's copy has only in-frame clones and leaves some out. This table has about 200,000 clones, just under 90% appearing once. The sequenced sample was PBMCs or T cells enriched from blood (not recorded which). The receptors stem from a man aged 30 to 45 who had recovered from COVID-19.

The V call is TRBV11-2, the J call TRBJ2-2; 7 bases agree with TRBD1. The CDR3 extends over 15 amino acids. V trimming: 1 base; J trimming: 6 bases; junction bases outside the gene matches: 5. Germline loops: CDR1 SGHAT, CDR2 FQNNGV. CDR3 sequence: CASSLADRVPGELFF. The CDR3 nucleotides are TGTGCCAGCAGCTTAGCAGACAGGGTCCCCGGGGAGCTGTTTTTT.

This chain uses TRBV9 with TRBJ1-2; TRBD1 is a possible D gene (6 bases). The V end lost 3 bases, the J end lost 1 base, and 16 bases lay between the germline ends. Germline V gives CDR1 SGDLS, CDR2 YYNGEE. This CDR3 has 16 residues. The CDR3 coding sequence is TGTGCCAGCAGCGGAAAACAGGGAGGGAATAACTATGGCTACACCTTC. Amino acids: CASSGKQGGNNYGYTF.

About this clone: The junction and the germline gene differ at one end; a read error may be behind it. The chain recombines TRBV11-2 with TRBJ2-1; 7 bases fit TRBD2. Germline CDR1 reads SGHAT; CDR2 reads FQNNGV. This CDR3 has 16 amino acids. The CDR3: CATSKGGLAANNEQFF. CDR3 DNA sequence: TGTGCCACCAGCAAGGGCGGGCTAGCGGCAAACAATGAGCAGTTCTTC.

The V and J genes are TRBV30 and TRBJ2-1; 8 nucleotides agree with TRBD1. The ends lost 2 bases at V and 7 bases at J; junction bases unmatched: 1. The V gene's germline CDR1 is GTSNPN and CDR2 SVGIG (reference sequence). CDR3 length equals 12 residues. The DNA for the CDR3 is TGTGCCTGGAGTCGACAGGGGAATGAGCAGTTCTTC. Protein sequence: CAWSRQGNEQFF. The full variable domain, its missing parts supplied by reference TRBV30 and TRBJ2-1, is SQTIHQWPATLVQPVGSPLSLECTVEGTSNPNLYWYRQAAGRGLQLLFYSVGIGQISSEVPQNLSASRPQDRQFILSSKKLLLSDSGFYLCAWSRQGNEQFFGPGTRLTVL.

The CDR3 sequence: CASSVVAPTGGFGHEQFF. CDR3 bases: TGTGCCAGCAGCGTAGTAGCCCCGACAGGGGGCTTCGGTCATGAGCAGTTCTTC. This rearrangement joins TRBV9 to TRBJ2-1, with 10 bases identical to TRBD1. The CDR3 contains 18 residues. J lost 8 bases, V lost 0 bases, and 14 bases had no gene match. The germline V gene encodes CDR1 SGDLS and CDR2 YYNGEE.

The chain has TRBV4-1 and TRBJ1-2; maybe TRBD1 (6 bases). The V end was cut by 4 bases, the J end by 6 bases, with 12 bases between. There are 13 residues in the CDR3. CDR1 is MGHRA and CDR2 is YSYEKL in the germline V gene. Here the CDR3 reads CASSPQGIHGYTF. CDR3 nucleotide sequence: TGCGCCAGCAGCCCACAGGGTATCCATGGCTACACCTTC.

The CDR3 sequence: CASSSISIGYNTEAFF. In nucleotides, the CDR3 is TGTGCCAGCAGTTCAATCTCAATCGGGTATAACACTGAAGCTTTCTTT. The genes are TRBV6-5 and TRBJ1-1; D is unclear. The V gene lost 4 bases and the J gene lost 2 bases, with 17 bases spanning the gap. There are 16 residues in the CDR3. CDR1 is MNHEY and CDR2 is SVGAGI in the germline V gene.

The CDR3 reads CASSHLQLNTEAFF. The CDR3 DNA reads TGTGCCAGCAGCCATTTGCAGTTGAACACTGAAGCTTTCTTT. This chain links TRBV3-1 (or the pseudogene TRBV3-2) with TRBJ1-1, with unresolved D. The germline V gene has CDR1 LGHDT and CDR2 YNNKEL (reference sequence). The V end was cut by 3 bases, the J end by 0 bases, with 8 bases between. This CDR3 has 14 residues.

The rearrangement uses TRBV7-2 and TRBJ2-1; TRBD2 agrees at 9 bases. Trimming removed 8 bases from V and 4 bases from J; junction bases left unmatched: 6. This CDR3 has 14 amino acids. Germline CDR1 SGHTA, CDR2 FQGNSA. The CDR3 loop reads CASVSGSTYNEQFF. Here the CDR3 DNA reads TGTGCCAGCGTTAGCGGGAGTACGTACAATGAGCAGTTCTTC.

The sample holds one count of this clone. The chain joins TRBV6-2 or TRBV6-3 to TRBJ2-2, with 7 bases fitting TRBD1. The CDR3 extends over 15 amino acids. The J segment lost 1 base and the V segment lost 4 bases, leaving 3 bases of the junction unmatched. The germline V gene encodes CDR1 MNHEY and CDR2 SVGEGT. CDR3 loop: CASSSGQMNTGELFF. DNA of the CDR3: TGTGCCAGCAGTTCGGGACAGATGAACACCGGGGAGCTGTTTTTT.

J is TRBJ2-1 and V is TRBV24-1; 9 bases are shared with TRBD1. This CDR3 has 17 amino acids. CDR1 is KGHDR and CDR2 is SFDVKD in the germline V gene. V was pared by 10 bases and J by 8 bases, with 20 bases of the junction left unmatched. CDR3 protein: CATLTLPGTGRKDEQFF. CDR3 coding DNA: TGTGCCACATTGACCTTACCGGGGACAGGGAGGAAAGATGAGCAGTTCTTC.

The CDR3 sequence: CSASGRSSYNSPLHF. The CDR3 bases are TGCAGTGCTAGTGGGCGGAGCTCCTATAATTCACCCCTCCACTTT. The chain uses TRBV20-1 and TRBJ1-6, with D unclear. V dropped 3 bases and J dropped 0 bases, with 9 bases sitting between them. Germline CDR1 and CDR2: DFQATT and SNEGSKA (reference sequence). The CDR3 runs 15 residues.

The chain has TRBV6-5 and TRBJ2-1, with TRBD2 matching over 7 bases. The germline V gene has CDR1 MNHEY and CDR2 SVGAGI. This CDR3 spans 15 amino acids. V lost 2 bases and J lost 6; bases outside the gene matches: 7. The CDR3 loop is CASSYGEAGSNEQFF. CDR3 sequence (DNA): TGTGCCAGCAGTTACGGGGAAGCGGGGAGCAATGAGCAGTTCTTC.

The genes are TRBV18 and TRBJ2-7; no reliable D call. Germline V gives CDR1 KGHSH, CDR2 LQKENI. This CDR3 is built from 12 residues. V was shortened by 5 bases and J by 0 bases, with 5 bases between the two germline ends. CDR3 nucleotides: TGTGCCAGCTCATCGAGCTCCTACGAGCAGTACTTC. It is translated as CASSSSSYEQYF.

The chain combines TRBV25-1 with TRBJ2-7; D may be TRBD1 (6 bases). The CDR3 runs to 14 residues. CDR1 and CDR2 (germline): MGHDK, SYGVNS. Trimming took 4 bases from V and 3 from J, leaving 13 bases between them. This CDR3 reads CASSARTDRYEQYF. The CDR3 DNA reads as TGTGCCAGCAGTGCTAGGACAGATCGCTACGAGCAGTACTTC.

This rearrangement joins TRBV4-3 to TRBJ2-5; 8 bases agree with TRBD2. The germline V gene encodes CDR1 LGHNA and CDR2 YSLEER. CDR3 length: 16 residues. V was pared by 0 bases and J by 5 bases, with 8 bases of the junction left unmatched. The CDR3 protein is CASSQEGGGQFETQYF. The CDR3 region has the DNA TGCGCCAGCAGCCAAGAGGGCGGGGGGCAGTTCGAGACCCAGTACTTC.

The V call is TRBV24-1, the J call TRBJ2-3, with 11 bases that match TRBD2. Germline V gene lookup returns CDR1 KGHDR and CDR2 SFDVKD. V lost 3 bases, J lost 5 bases, and 6 bases stayed unmatched. The CDR3 totals 16 residues. The CDR3 is CATSDPLAGVRDTQYF. CDR3 DNA sequence: TGTGCCACCAGTGATCCACTAGCGGGAGTGAGAGATACGCAGTATTTT.

Only a few counts were recorded for this clone. The gene calls are TRBV4-2 and TRBJ2-3, with D perhaps matching TRBD2 (6 bases). The CDR3 consists of 16 residues. The germline V gene encodes CDR1 LGHNA and CDR2 YNFKEQ. Trimming took 1 base from V and 2 from J, leaving 13 bases between them. This chain's CDR3 is CASSQVSGTATDTQYF. The CDR3 DNA reads TGTGCCAGCAGCCAAGTTAGCGGAACTGCCACAGATACGCAGTATTTT.